Presented here are 3 T cell receptor beta chains from one specimen sequenced in a study of OX40 agonist ivuxolimab in advanced cancers. TCRdb's copy holds only in-frame clones and misses some; the assay was immunoSEQ multiplex PCR. The repertoire holds about 86,000 clones, roughly 89% seen once, with roughly 1.4% in the top ten. Here the sequenced sample was CD4+ or CD8+ T cells sorted from blood, taken in a trial of the OX40 agonist ivuxolimab. The source of these receptors is an adult with an advanced solid tumor such as melanoma, head and neck, liver or kidney cancer.

This sequence joins TRBV4-2 and TRBJ2-7, with D possibly matching TRBD1 (6 bases). The ends were cut back, 2 bases at V and 2 bases at J, with 13 bases in the middle. Germline CDR1 is LGHNA and CDR2 is YNFKEQ. This CDR3 is built from 15 residues. The CDR3 sequence: CASSQLTGATYEQYF. Written as DNA, the CDR3 is TGTGCCAGCAGCCAATTGACAGGTGCCACCTACGAGCAGTACTTC.

The chain employs TRBV7-7 and TRBJ2-2; D unclear. CDR1 is SSHAT, CDR2 FNYEAQ, per germline (reference sequence). The CDR3 runs 13 residues. V lost 6 bases and J 4 bases, leaving 9 bases between the germline ends. The CDR3 DNA is TGTGCCAGCAGTTCAGACATCACCGGGGAGCTGTTTTTT. Amino acids: CASSSDITGELFF.

The chain employs TRBV28 and TRBJ2-1, with D hard to call. Germline assignment: CDR1 MDHEN and CDR2 SYDVKM. Trimming shortened V by 6 bases and J by 6 bases, and 12 bases separated the two germline ends. CDR3 length: 13 residues. The CDR3 sequence is CASSLVGRNEQFF. DNA for the CDR3: TGTGCCAGCAGCCTAGTCGGACGCAATGAGCAGTTCTTC.